This T cell receptor beta chain was identified during a study of blood T cell repertoires in COVID-19. Turning to the study itself: Both acute and convalescent COVID-19 samples were obtained from the United States, Italy and Spain.

Assay: immunoSEQ multiplex PCR; the TCRdb copy retains only in-frame clones and omits some. The sample comprises around 170,000 clones, 75% to 80% of which are singletons, and more than 11% rests with the top ten. The germline CDR1 and CDR2 sequences are SGHRS and YFSETQ. There are 15 residues in the CDR3. Trimming stripped 0 bases from V and 0 bases from J, with 8 bases between. The sequenced sample was peripheral blood. This clonotype was obtained from an elderly woman with acute or convalescent COVID-19. The rearrangement links TRBV5-1 to TRBJ2-3; D remains ambiguous. CDR3 nucleotides: TGCGCCAGCAGCTTGGAGCAAATCAGCACAGATACGCAGTATTTT. Its translation: CASSLEQISTDTQYF.